These 13 T cell receptor beta chains originate from one sample sequenced in a study of blood T cell repertoires in COVID-19. Assay used: immunoSEQ multiplex PCR; TCRdb lists only in-frame clones, some missing. Here the sample spans just under 350,000 clones, around 83% being singletons. The specimen sequenced was peripheral blood. The receptors were gathered from a man aged 25 to 40 with active or convalescent COVID-19.

The rearrangement uses TRBV29-1 and TRBJ2-1, with 12 positions matching TRBD2. The CDR3 loop spans 15 amino acids. CDR1 and CDR2 from the germline V gene are SQVTM and ANQGSEA. The V segment lost 4 bases and the J segment 7 bases; nucleotides outside the gene matches: 8. CDR3 loop: CSVGRTSGMGNEQFF. CDR3 in DNA: TGCAGCGTTGGGCGGACTAGCGGGATGGGGAATGAGCAGTTCTTC.

This clone was seen only once. This chain joins TRBV5-6 and TRBJ2-2, with a weak D call TRBD1 (6 bases). V dropped 4 bases and J dropped 5 bases, with 15 bases sitting between them. The CDR3 loop spans 15 amino acids. The germline CDR1 and CDR2 sequences are SGHDT and YYEEEE. CDR3 sequence (DNA): TGTGCCAGCAGCCGGGGTACAGGGAGAACCGGGGAGCTGTTTTTT. Residues: CASSRGTGRTGELFF.

CDR3 sequence reads: CASSQYGRGPEQYF. CDR3 in DNA: TGTGCCAGCAGCCAATACGGGAGGGGCCCCGAGCAGTACTTC. This chain connects TRBV14 to TRBJ2-7; 8 nucleotides line up with TRBD2. CDR1 is SGHDN, CDR2 FVKESK, per germline. CDR3 length: 14 residues. V lost 2 bases and J lost 6; bases outside the gene matches: 6.

This clone appeared a few times. The chain links TRBV6-5 to TRBJ2-5; tentatively, D is TRBD2 (5 bases). The V end lost 7 bases, the J end lost 1 base, and 16 bases lay between the germline ends. The CDR3 runs 15 residues. From germline, CDR1 is MNHEY and CDR2 SVGAGI. The CDR3 loop is CASIPSPGGQETQYF. The CDR3 region has the DNA TGTGCCAGCATACCTTCTCCTGGAGGCCAAGAGACCCAGTACTTC.

The chain employs TRBV5-6 and TRBJ2-7, with D unclear. Trimming removed 0 bases from V and 1 base from J, with 14 bases in between. Per germline, CDR1 SGHDT and CDR2 YYEEEE. CDR3 size: 16 residues. This CDR3 is CASSLADFPGSYEQYF. The CDR3 nucleotides read TGTGCCAGCAGCTTGGCTGACTTTCCGGGTTCCTACGAGCAGTACTTC.

This sequence joins TRBV19 and TRBJ2-1; D not resolved. CDR3 size: 15 residues. Germline V gene data show CDR1 as LNHDA and CDR2 as SQIVND (reference sequence). V lost 5 bases, J lost 6 bases, and 17 bases lay in between. CDR3 in DNA: TGTGCCAGTAGTCCCCAACGTGAGTCCGGCAATGAGCAGTTCTTC. Its translation is CASSPQRESGNEQFF. Complete variable domain (other parts from reference TRBV19 and TRBJ2-1): DGGITQSPKYLFRKEGQNVTLSCEQNLNHDAMYWYRQDPGQGLRLIYYSQIVNDFQKGDIAEGYSVSREKKESFPLTVTSAQKNPTAFYLCASSPQRESGNEQFFGPGTRLTVL.

The CDR3 DNA follows: TGTGCCAGCAGCCGAGACCACTATACGCAGTATTTT. It specifies CASSRDHYTQYF. The V gene is TRBV7-8, the J gene TRBJ2-3; D ambiguous. Trimming removed 5 bases from V and 7 bases from J, with 10 bases in between. Germline V gene sequence: CDR1 SGHVS, CDR2 FQNEAQ. The CDR3 is made up of 12 amino acids.

The gene calls are TRBV4-1 and TRBJ2-7, with a tentative D call TRBD2 (6 bases). Trimming removed 4 bases from V and 5 bases from J, with 18 bases in between. Germline CDR1 reads MGHRA; CDR2 reads YSYEKL. This CDR3 has 15 amino acids. This chain's CDR3 is CASSLLPGLRHEQYF. Written as DNA, the CDR3 is TGCGCCAGCAGCCTCCTCCCCGGACTACGCCACGAGCAGTACTTC.

The chain combines TRBV15 with TRBJ2-3; 10 bases map to TRBD2. Germline trimming cut 10 bases from V and 2 bases from J; bases unmatched to any gene: 6. CDR1 LNHNV and CDR2 YYDKDF come from the germline V gene (reference sequence). This CDR3 has 14 amino acids. This chain's CDR3 is CAIEAGGPTDTQYF. CDR3 coding DNA: TGTGCCATCGAAGCGGGAGGGCCCACAGATACGCAGTATTTT.

V is TRBV28 and J is TRBJ2-2; 9 bases map to TRBD2. Germline assignment: CDR1 MDHEN and CDR2 SYDVKM. The CDR3 length is 15 residues. With V trimmed by 8 bases and J by 3 bases, 7 bases remained unmatched. CDR3 nucleotide sequence: TGTGCCAGCGCCCGCGGGGGGGCGCACACCGGGGAGCTGTTTTTT. The encoded protein is CASARGGAHTGELFF.

This clone came up a few times. The chain joins TRBV4-2 to TRBJ2-7, with D unclear. V lost 0 bases, J lost 0 bases, and 9 bases lay in between. The V gene's germline CDR1 is LGHNA and CDR2 YNFKEQ. This CDR3 region has 15 residues. CDR3 in amino acids: CASSQEARSSYEQYF. As DNA, the CDR3 is TGTGCCAGCAGCCAAGAAGCACGGAGCTCCTACGAGCAGTACTTC.

The genes are TRBV19 and TRBJ2-5; 7 bases fit TRBD1. J was trimmed by 5 bases and V by 1 base; bases with no gene match: 10. The CDR3 is 16 residues long. The germline V gene has CDR1 LNHDA and CDR2 SQIVND (reference sequence). The CDR3 nucleotides are TGTGCCAGTAGTATAGGTACAGGGGCCACAGGGGAGACCCAGTACTTC. Protein: CASSIGTGATGETQYF.

The genes are TRBV27 and TRBJ2-7; D unresolved. Germline-derived CDR1 and CDR2 are MNHEY and SMNVEV (reference sequence). V dropped 3 bases and J dropped 1 base, with 7 bases sitting between them. The CDR3 covers 13 residues. CDR3 DNA sequence: TGTGCCAGCAGTTTTGCGGAGTCCTACGAGCAGTACTTC. This translates into CASSFAESYEQYF.